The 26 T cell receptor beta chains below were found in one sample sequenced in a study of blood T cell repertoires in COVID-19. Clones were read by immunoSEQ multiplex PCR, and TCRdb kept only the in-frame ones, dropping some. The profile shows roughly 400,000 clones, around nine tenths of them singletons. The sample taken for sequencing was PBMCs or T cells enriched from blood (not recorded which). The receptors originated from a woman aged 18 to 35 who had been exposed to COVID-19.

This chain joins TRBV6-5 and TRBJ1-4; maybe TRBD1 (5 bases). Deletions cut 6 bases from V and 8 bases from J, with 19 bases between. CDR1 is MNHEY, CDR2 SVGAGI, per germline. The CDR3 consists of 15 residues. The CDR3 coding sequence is TGTGCCAGCAGCCTGACGGGACTTACGGGGGAAAAACTGTTTTTT. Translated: CASSLTGLTGEKLFF.

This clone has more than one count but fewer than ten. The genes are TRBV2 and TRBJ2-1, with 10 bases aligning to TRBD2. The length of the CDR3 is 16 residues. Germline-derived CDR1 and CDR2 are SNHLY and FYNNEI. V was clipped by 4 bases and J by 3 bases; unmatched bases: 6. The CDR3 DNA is TGTGCCAGCAGTGCCTTAGCGGGAGGTAACTACAATGAGCAGTTCTTC. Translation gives CASSALAGGNYNEQFF. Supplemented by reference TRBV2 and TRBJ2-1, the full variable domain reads EPEVTQTPSHQVTQMGQEVILRCVPISNHLYFYWYRQILGQKVEFLVSFYNNEISEKSEIFDDQFSVERPDGSNFTLKIRSTKLEDSAMYFCASSALAGGNYNEQFFGPGTRLTVL.

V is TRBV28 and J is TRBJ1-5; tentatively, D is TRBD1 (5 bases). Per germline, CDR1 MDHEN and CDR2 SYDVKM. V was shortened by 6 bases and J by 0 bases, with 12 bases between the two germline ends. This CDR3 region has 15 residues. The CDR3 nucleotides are TGTGCCAGCAGCCTAATTACAGGTAGCAATCAGCCCCAGCATTTT. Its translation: CASSLITGSNQPQHF.

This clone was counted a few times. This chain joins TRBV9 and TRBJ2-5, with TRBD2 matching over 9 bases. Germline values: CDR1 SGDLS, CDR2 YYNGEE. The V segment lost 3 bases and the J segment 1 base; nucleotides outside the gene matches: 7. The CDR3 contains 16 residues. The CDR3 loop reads CASSEDSGSFQETQYF. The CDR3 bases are TGTGCCAGCAGCGAGGATAGCGGGAGTTTCCAAGAGACCCAGTACTTC.

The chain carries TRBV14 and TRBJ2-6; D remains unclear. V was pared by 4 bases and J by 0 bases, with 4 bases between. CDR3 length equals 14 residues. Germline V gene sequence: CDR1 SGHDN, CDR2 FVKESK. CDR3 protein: CASSLSSGANVLTF. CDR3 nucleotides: TGTGCCAGCAGCCTATCCTCTGGGGCCAACGTCCTGACTTTC.

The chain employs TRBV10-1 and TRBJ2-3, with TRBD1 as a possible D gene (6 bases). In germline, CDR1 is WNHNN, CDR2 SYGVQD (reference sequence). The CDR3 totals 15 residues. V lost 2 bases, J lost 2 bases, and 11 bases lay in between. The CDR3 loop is CASSELGTITDTQYF. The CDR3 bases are TGCGCCAGCAGTGAGCTGGGGACAATCACAGATACGCAGTATTTT.

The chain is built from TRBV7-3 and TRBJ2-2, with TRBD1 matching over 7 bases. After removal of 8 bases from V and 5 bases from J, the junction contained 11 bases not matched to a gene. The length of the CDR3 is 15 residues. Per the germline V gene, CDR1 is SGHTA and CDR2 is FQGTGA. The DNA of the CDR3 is TGTGCCAGCGGGGTCGAGGGCAGGGGGACCGGGGAGCTGTTTTTT. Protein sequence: CASGVEGRGTGELFF.

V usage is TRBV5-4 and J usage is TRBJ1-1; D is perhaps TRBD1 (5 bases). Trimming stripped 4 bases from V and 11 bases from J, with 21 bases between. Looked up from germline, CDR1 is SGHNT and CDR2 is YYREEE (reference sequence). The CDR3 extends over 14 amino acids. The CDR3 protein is CASSVGLVEGTAFF. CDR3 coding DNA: TGTGCCAGCAGCGTGGGGCTGGTGGAGGGGACGGCTTTCTTT. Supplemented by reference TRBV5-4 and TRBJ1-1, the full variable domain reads ETGVTQSPTHLIKTRGQQVTLRCSSQSGHNTVSWYQQALGQGPQFIFQYYREEENGRGNFPPRFSGLQFPNYSSELNVNALELDDSALYLCASSVGLVEGTAFFGQGTRLTVV.

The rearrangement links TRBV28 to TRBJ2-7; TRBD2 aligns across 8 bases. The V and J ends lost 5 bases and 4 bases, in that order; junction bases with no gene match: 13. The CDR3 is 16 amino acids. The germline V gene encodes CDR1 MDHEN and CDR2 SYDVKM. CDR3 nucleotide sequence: TGTGCCAGCAGTCCATCGGGGGTCGGGAGGGGGTACGAGCAGTACTTC. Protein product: CASSPSGVGRGYEQYF.

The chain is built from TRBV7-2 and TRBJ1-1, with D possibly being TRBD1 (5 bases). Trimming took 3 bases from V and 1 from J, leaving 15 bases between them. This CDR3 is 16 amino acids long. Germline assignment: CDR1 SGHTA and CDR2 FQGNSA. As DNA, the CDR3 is TGTGCCAGCAGCTTTTGGGGGGGAAAGACGAACACTGAAGCTTTCTTT. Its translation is CASSFWGGKTNTEAFF.

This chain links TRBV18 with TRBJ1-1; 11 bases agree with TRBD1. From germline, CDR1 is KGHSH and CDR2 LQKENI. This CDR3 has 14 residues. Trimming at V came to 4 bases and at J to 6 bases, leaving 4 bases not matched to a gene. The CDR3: CASSLGQGAAEAFF. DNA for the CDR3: TGTGCCAGCTCACTCGGACAGGGGGCAGCTGAAGCTTTCTTT.

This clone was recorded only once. The CDR3 DNA reads TGCGCCAGCAGCGCGACAGGGAATTCACCCCTCCACTTT. As protein: CASSATGNSPLHF. J is TRBJ1-6 and V is TRBV10-1; 7 bases agree with TRBD1. The V gene's germline CDR1 is WNHNN and CDR2 SYGVQD (reference sequence). The CDR3 consists of 13 residues. The V segment lost 6 bases and the J segment 7 bases; nucleotides outside the gene matches: 3.

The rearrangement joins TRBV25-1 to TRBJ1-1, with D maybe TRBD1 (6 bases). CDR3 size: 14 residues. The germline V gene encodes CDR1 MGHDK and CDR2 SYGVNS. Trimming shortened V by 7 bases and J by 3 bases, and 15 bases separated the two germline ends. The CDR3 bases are TGTGCCAGCATTAGAGGGGGAAGGTACACTGAAGCTTTCTTT. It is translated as CASIRGGRYTEAFF.

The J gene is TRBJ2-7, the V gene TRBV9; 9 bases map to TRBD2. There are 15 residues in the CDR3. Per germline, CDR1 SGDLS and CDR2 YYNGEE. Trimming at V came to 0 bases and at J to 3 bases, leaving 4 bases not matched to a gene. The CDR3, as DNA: TGTGCCAGCAGCGTAGCAGCGGGAGGAGGCTACGAGCAGTACTTC. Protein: CASSVAAGGGYEQYF.

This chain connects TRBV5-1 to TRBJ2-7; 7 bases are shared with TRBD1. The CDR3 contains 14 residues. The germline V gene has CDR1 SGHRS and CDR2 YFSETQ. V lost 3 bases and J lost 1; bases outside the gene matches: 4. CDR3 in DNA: TGCGCCAGCAGCTCAGGACAGGAATCCTACGAGCAGTACTTC. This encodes CASSSGQESYEQYF.

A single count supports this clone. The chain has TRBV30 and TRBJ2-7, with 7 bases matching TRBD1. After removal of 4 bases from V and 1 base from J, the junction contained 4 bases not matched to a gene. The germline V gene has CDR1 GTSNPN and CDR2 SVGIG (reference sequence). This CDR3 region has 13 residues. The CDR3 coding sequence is TGTGCCTGGACTGACAGGGAGTCCTACGAGCAGTACTTC. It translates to CAWTDRESYEQYF.

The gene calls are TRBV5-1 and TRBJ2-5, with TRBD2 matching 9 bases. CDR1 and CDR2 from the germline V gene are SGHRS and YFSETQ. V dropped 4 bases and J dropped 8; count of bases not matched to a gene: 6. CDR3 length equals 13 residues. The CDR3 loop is CASSPGLAQTQYF. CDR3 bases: TGCGCCAGCAGCCCTGGACTAGCGCAAACCCAGTACTTC.

The CDR3 bases are TGTGCCAGCTCCCAAACTACCGGGACACCGGCGGCCACCCCCTCTGGAAACACCATATATTTT. Residues: CASSQTTGTPAATPSGNTIYF. The chain is built from TRBV18 and TRBJ1-3; tentative D call: TRBD1 (6 bases). The CDR3 runs 21 residues. The V and J ends lost 6 bases and 0 bases respectively, with 30 bases between them. Germline V CDR1 and CDR2: KGHSH, LQKENI.

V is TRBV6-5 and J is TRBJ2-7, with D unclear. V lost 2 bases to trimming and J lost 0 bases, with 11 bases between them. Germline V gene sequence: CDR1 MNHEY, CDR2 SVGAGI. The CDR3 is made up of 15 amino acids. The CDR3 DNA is TGTGCCAGCAGTTACGGCAGTCCACCCTCCTACGAGCAGTACTTC. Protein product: CASSYGSPPSYEQYF.

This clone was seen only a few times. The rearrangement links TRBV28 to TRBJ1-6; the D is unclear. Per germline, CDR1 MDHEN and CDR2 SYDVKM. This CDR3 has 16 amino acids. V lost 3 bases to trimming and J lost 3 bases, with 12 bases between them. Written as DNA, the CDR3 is TGTGCCAGCAGTTTTGTAACGGCAGGCTATAATTCACCCCTCCACTTT. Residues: CASSFVTAGYNSPLHF.

As DNA, the CDR3 is TGTGCCAGCAGCCCACGGCTAGCGGGAGGGCTTGTGGAGCAGTACTTC. Its protein product is CASSPRLAGGLVEQYF. V gene TRBV7-6 combines with J gene TRBJ2-7; TRBD2 matches 12 bases. CDR3 size: 16 residues. V lost 5 bases, J lost 7 bases, and 12 bases stayed unmatched. CDR1 and CDR2 (germline): SGHVS, FNYEAQ.

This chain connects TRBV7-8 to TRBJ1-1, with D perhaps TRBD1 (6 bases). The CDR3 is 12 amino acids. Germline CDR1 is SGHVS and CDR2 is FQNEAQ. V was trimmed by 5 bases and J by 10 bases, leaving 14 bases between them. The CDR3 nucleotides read TGTGCCAGCAGCGGCGGCGGGGGCGCAGCTTTCTTT. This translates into CASSGGGGAAFF. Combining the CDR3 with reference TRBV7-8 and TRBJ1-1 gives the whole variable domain GAGVSQSPRYKVAKRGQDVALRCDPISGHVSLFWYQQALGQGPEFLTYFQNEAQLDKSGLPSDRFFAERPEGSVSTLKIQRTQQEDSAVYLCASSGGGGAAFFGQGTRLTVV.

The CDR3 sequence is CASSLLGANEKLFF. The CDR3 DNA follows: TGTGCCAGCAGTTTATTGGGGGCGAATGAAAAACTGTTTTTT. The chain has TRBV27 and TRBJ1-4; a weak D match, TRBD1 (6 bases). Germline assignment: CDR1 MNHEY and CDR2 SMNVEV (reference sequence). CDR3 length: 14 residues. Trimming cost V 1 base and J 5 bases, with 8 bases left between them.

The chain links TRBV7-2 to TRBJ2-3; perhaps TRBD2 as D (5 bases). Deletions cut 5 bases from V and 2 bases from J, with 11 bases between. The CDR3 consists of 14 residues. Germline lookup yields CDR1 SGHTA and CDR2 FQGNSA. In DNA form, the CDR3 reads TGTGCCAGCAGCCCCGGACTTATCACAGATACGCAGTATTTT. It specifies CASSPGLITDTQYF.

In nucleotides, the CDR3 is TGCGCCAGCAGCTTGGTTGCGGGAGGTCCCGGGGAGCTGTTTTTT. Translated: CASSLVAGGPGELFF. The V call is TRBV5-1, the J call TRBJ2-2; TRBD2 agrees at 8 bases. Germline CDR1 reads SGHRS; CDR2 reads YFSETQ. This CDR3 comprises 15 residues. The V segment lost 0 bases and the J segment 6 bases; nucleotides outside the gene matches: 4.

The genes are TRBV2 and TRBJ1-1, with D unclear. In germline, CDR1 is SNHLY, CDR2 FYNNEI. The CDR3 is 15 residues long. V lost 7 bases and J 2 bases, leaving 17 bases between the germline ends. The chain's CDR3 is CASMFTSSGNTEAFF. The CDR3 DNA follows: TGTGCCAGCATGTTTACTTCCTCGGGAAACACTGAAGCTTTCTTT.